Below, one TCR beta chain is given with its context. The antigen remains unidentified. Profiles of TCR beta VDJ and CDR3 were generated from a genomic DNA template. TCRdb re-called the reads through MiXCR, storing one row per CDR3 protein. Of 150,000 to 200,000 distinct CDR3 sequences listed, over 60% are singletons. Germline CDR1 and CDR2: SGHDN and FVKESK. V was trimmed by 4 bases and J by 7 bases, leaving 16 bases between them. The CDR3 is 14 residues long. This specimen comes from a study of CD8+CD57+ T cells in acquired aplastic anemia. Overall study findings and caveats: Patients and controls turned out to have roughly 29 CD8+ CDR3 sequences in common.

This clonotype was sampled from a human donor with severe aplastic anemia or a healthy control (not recorded which). What was sequenced was sorted CD4+, CD8+, or CD8+CD57+ T cells (not recorded which) from PBMCs. V is TRBV14 and J is TRBJ1-1, with D perhaps matching TRBD1 (6 bases). This CDR3 is CASSPFRGLVEAFF. The CDR3, as DNA: TGTGCCAGCAGCCCCTTCAGGGGCCTCGTTGAAGCTTTCTTT.